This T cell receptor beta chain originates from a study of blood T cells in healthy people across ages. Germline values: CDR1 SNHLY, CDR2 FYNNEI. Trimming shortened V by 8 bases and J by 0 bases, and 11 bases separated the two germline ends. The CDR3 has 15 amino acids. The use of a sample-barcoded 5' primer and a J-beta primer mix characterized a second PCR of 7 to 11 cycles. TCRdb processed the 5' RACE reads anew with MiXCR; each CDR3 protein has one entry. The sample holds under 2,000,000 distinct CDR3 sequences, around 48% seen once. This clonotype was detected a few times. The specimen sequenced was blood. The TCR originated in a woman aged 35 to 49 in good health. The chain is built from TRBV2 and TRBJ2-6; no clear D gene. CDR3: CASRKTFSGANVLTF. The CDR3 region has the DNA TGTGCCAGCCGAAAGACGTTCTCTGGGGCCAACGTCCTGACTTTC.